Below are 26 T cell receptor beta chains sequenced from a single sample in a study of technical replicates of blood from several donors. Here immunoSEQ multiplex PCR was the method, and the copy in TCRdb shows in-frame clones only, minus some. This sample has 15,000 or so clones, with roughly 86% found just once. Source material: PBMCs. These receptors all come from a human donor in good health.

This clone was picked up one time. This sequence joins TRBV29-1 and TRBJ2-1; TRBD2 might be the D (5 bases). The CDR3 consists of 14 residues. Per the germline V gene, CDR1 is SQVTM and CDR2 is ANQGSEA. The ends were cut back, 3 bases at V and 8 bases at J, with 17 bases in the middle. The CDR3 reads CSVDSRAGRDEQFF. DNA for the CDR3: TGCAGCGTTGATTCGAGGGCCGGCCGGGATGAGCAGTTCTTC.

The sample holds one count of this clone. This sequence joins TRBV7-9 and TRBJ1-1; TRBD1 might be the D (5 bases). V lost 5 bases and J 4 bases, leaving 20 bases between the germline ends. The CDR3 covers 16 residues. CDR1 is SEHNR, CDR2 FQNEAQ, per germline (reference sequence). Here the CDR3 DNA reads TGTGCCAGCAGCCAACTTCAGAGGGGAGGCGGCACTGAAGCTTTCTTT. Its translation: CASSQLQRGGGTEAFF.

The chain has TRBV7-6 and TRBJ2-2; 15 bases are shared with TRBD2. This CDR3 is 18 amino acids long. CDR1 SGHVS and CDR2 FNYEAQ come from the germline V gene. The V and J ends lost 6 bases and 5 bases, in that order; junction bases with no gene match: 10. Here the CDR3 DNA reads TGTGCCAGCAGTCGTACGGGACTAGCGGGAGGTGGAACCGGGGAGCTGTTTTTT. Residues: CASSRTGLAGGGTGELFF.

The chain couples TRBV21-1 to TRBJ1-4; the table calls TRBD1, which could not be checked here. TRBV21-1 is deemed a pseudogene. This CDR3 region has 15 residues. The CDR3 bases are TGTGCCAGCAGCACCGACAGGGTAGGAGATGAAAAACTGTTTTTT. Amino acid sequence: CASSTDRVGDEKLFF.

The V call is TRBV18, the J call TRBJ1-4; D unresolved. Germline assignment: CDR1 KGHSH and CDR2 LQKENI. This CDR3 contains 14 residues. Trimming cost V 6 bases and J 4 bases, with 12 bases left between them. CDR3 protein: CASSQQAYNEKLFF. Here the CDR3 DNA reads TGTGCCAGCTCGCAGCAGGCCTATAATGAAAAACTGTTTTTT.

The chain uses TRBV5-4 and TRBJ1-2, with D maybe TRBD1 (5 bases). The V gene's germline CDR1 is SGHNT and CDR2 YYREEE (reference sequence). V was trimmed by 0 bases and J by 8 bases, leaving 20 bases between them. The CDR3 length is 16 residues. CDR3 in DNA: TGTGCCAGCAGCTTGGGACGGGGCGGGACCGAGTGGGGCTACACCTTC. Residues: CASSLGRGGTEWGYTF.

This clone came up a few times. The rearrangement links TRBV15 to TRBJ1-5; 9 positions agree with TRBD1. Germline V gives CDR1 LNHNV, CDR2 YYDKDF (reference sequence). CDR3 size: 16 residues. The V and J ends lost 4 bases and 10 bases, in that order; junction bases with no gene match: 14. DNA for the CDR3: TGTGCCACCAGCATAGGGGGACAGGGACCGAATCGACCCCAGCATTTT. Translated, it gives CATSIGGQGPNRPQHF.

The V call is TRBV15, the J call TRBJ2-5; weak D call: TRBD2 (7 bases). V lost 0 bases and J lost 5, with 13 bases in between. Looked up from germline, CDR1 is LNHNV and CDR2 is YYDKDF (reference sequence). This CDR3 has 15 residues. The CDR3 nucleotides are TGTGCCACCAGCAGAGATCGCAGGGGAGGGGAGACCCAGTACTTC. This sequence encodes CATSRDRRGGETQYF.

This clone was observed a few times. The chain couples TRBV30 to TRBJ2-1; D is unresolved. This CDR3 has 12 amino acids. Trimming cost V 2 bases and J 9 bases, with 11 bases left between them. Per germline, CDR1 GTSNPN and CDR2 SVGIG (reference sequence). In DNA, the CDR3 is TGTGCCTGGAGTCGAGTCGTGAGTGAGCAGTTCTTC. Protein product: CAWSRVVSEQFF.

Only one count was recorded for this clone. The CDR3 spells CASSISRTGGNEQYF. The CDR3 DNA follows: TGTGCCAGTAGTATATCTAGGACAGGGGGCAACGAGCAGTACTTC. The rearrangement joins TRBV19 to TRBJ2-7; 11 bases fit TRBD1. Germline V CDR1 and CDR2: LNHDA, SQIVND (reference sequence). Trimming at V came to 2 bases and at J to 5 bases, leaving 5 bases not matched to a gene. CDR3 length: 15 amino acids. Combining the CDR3 with reference TRBV19 and TRBJ2-7 gives the whole variable domain DGGITQSPKYLFRKEGQNVTLSCEQNLNHDAMYWYRQDPGQGLRLIYYSQIVNDFQKGDIAEGYSVSREKKESFPLTVTSAQKNPTAFYLCASSISRTGGNEQYFGPGTRLTVT.

This chain uses TRBV11-2 with TRBJ2-7; 9 nucleotides align to TRBD1. V lost 5 bases, J lost 5 bases, and 7 bases stayed unmatched. The CDR3 contains 14 residues. CDR1 is SGHAT and CDR2 is FQNNGV in the germline V gene. CDR3 residues: CASSNWGQGNEQYF. The CDR3 region has the DNA TGTGCCAGCAGCAACTGGGGACAGGGCAACGAGCAGTACTTC. Drawing the rest from reference TRBV11-2 and TRBJ2-7, the complete variable domain is EAGVAQSPRYKIIEKRQSVAFWCNPISGHATLYWYQQILGQGPKLLIQFQNNGVVDDSQLPKDRFSAERLKGVDSTLKIQPAKLEDSAVYLCASSNWGQGNEQYFGPGTRLTVT.

The chain uses TRBV19 and TRBJ2-3; 13 bases are shared with TRBD2. From germline, CDR1 is LNHDA and CDR2 SQIVND (reference sequence). The CDR3 loop spans 15 amino acids. Losses at the gene ends were 10 bases for V and 2 bases for J; bases not matched to a gene: 6. CDR3: CATDGLAGATDTQYF. The DNA for the CDR3 is TGTGCCACCGATGGACTAGCGGGAGCCACAGATACGCAGTATTTT.

This clone was picked up a small number of times. V is TRBV25-1 and J is TRBJ2-5, with D tentatively TRBD1 (5 bases). CDR1 is MGHDK, CDR2 SYGVNS, per germline. The CDR3 has 14 residues. V lost 2 bases and J lost 4, with 11 bases in between. The CDR3 DNA is TGTGCCAGCAGTGAAAGAGGACACGGAGAGACCCAGTACTTC. Translated, it gives CASSERGHGETQYF.

The V call is TRBV10-3, the J call TRBJ1-2; the D is unclear. The CDR3 loop spans 12 amino acids. The germline CDR1 and CDR2 sequences are ENHRY and SYGVKD. V was shortened by 4 bases and J by 4 bases, with 7 bases between the two germline ends. The CDR3 region is CAISGGAYGYTF. In nucleotides, the CDR3 is TGTGCCATCAGTGGAGGAGCCTATGGCTACACCTTC.

The rearrangement uses TRBV7-6 and TRBJ2-1; 9 bases line up with TRBD2. The ends lost 1 base at V and 4 bases at J; junction bases unmatched: 8. Germline values: CDR1 SGHVS, CDR2 FNYEAQ. There are 17 residues in the CDR3. The CDR3 region has the DNA TGTGCCAGCAGCTTAGTTCTCCTTAGCGGGGGTTACAATGAGCAGTTCTTC. It codes for CASSLVLLSGGYNEQFF.

This clone was observed a few times. The rearrangement links TRBV29-1 to TRBJ1-1; no reliable D call. Germline values: CDR1 SQVTM, CDR2 ANQGSEA. The CDR3 is 11 residues long. V was pared by 8 bases and J by 4 bases, with 11 bases between. The CDR3 DNA is TGCAGCCCCTCGCGTGGCACTGAAGCTTTCTTT. Translation: CSPSRGTEAFF.

This clone was recorded once. The J gene is TRBJ2-7, the V gene TRBV2; the D gene is possibly TRBD2 (7 bases). The CDR3 consists of 16 residues. Trimming removed 4 bases at V and 2 bases at J, with 18 bases between. Germline CDR1 reads SNHLY; CDR2 reads FYNNEI. CDR3 amino acids: CASSVLGAGVPYEQYF. The DNA for the CDR3 is TGTGCCAGCAGTGTCTTGGGGGCGGGAGTCCCCTACGAGCAGTACTTC.

This clone was seen more than once but under ten times. Compared with germline, one end of the junction differs, possibly owing to a read error. The V gene is TRBV6-1, the J gene TRBJ2-1; 14 positions agree with TRBD2. Germline V lookup: CDR1 MNHNS, CDR2 SASEGT. CDR3 length: 17 residues. CDR3 coding DNA: TGTGCCAGCAGAGAAGAAGGACTAGCGGGAGGTTACAATGAGCAGTTCTTC. This encodes CASREEGLAGGYNEQFF.

CDR3 sequence: CASSRNWSDGYTF. In DNA form, the CDR3 reads TGTGCCAGCAGCCGAAATTGGAGTGATGGCTACACCTTC. The rearrangement joins TRBV7-9 to TRBJ1-2; D remains ambiguous. The CDR3 runs 13 residues. Germline V gene sequence: CDR1 SEHNR, CDR2 FQNEAQ (reference sequence). Trimming removed 5 bases from V and 6 bases from J, with 13 bases in between.

Here the CDR3 DNA reads TGTGCCAGCATTTCCCCCCGACAGGGGGCAATCTACGAGCAGTACTTC. Translated: CASISPRQGAIYEQYF. The V call is TRBV27, the J call TRBJ2-7; 10 positions match TRBD1. Germline assignment: CDR1 MNHEY and CDR2 SMNVEV (reference sequence). The V and J ends lost 7 bases and 3 bases, in that order; junction bases with no gene match: 12. This CDR3 contains 16 residues.

The rearrangement uses TRBV28 and TRBJ2-3; D perhaps matches TRBD1 (7 bases). In germline, CDR1 is MDHEN, CDR2 SYDVKM. The germline V and J ends were trimmed by 2 bases and 6 bases, with 18 bases remaining between them. The CDR3 is 16 residues long. CDR3 in amino acids: CASSLVQGGSRDTQYF. The CDR3 DNA is TGTGCCAGCAGTTTAGTCCAGGGGGGCTCGCGGGATACGCAGTATTTT.

V gene TRBV13 combines with J gene TRBJ2-2, with D maybe TRBD2 (6 bases). V shed 1 base and J shed 5 bases, with 11 bases lying between them. The CDR3 sequence is 15 residues long. Germline CDR1 reads PRHDT; CDR2 reads FYEKMQ (reference sequence). The DNA of the CDR3 is TGTGCCAGCAGCTTAGCGGGAGCATTTACCGGGGAGCTGTTTTTT. This encodes CASSLAGAFTGELFF.

The chain has TRBV6-5 and TRBJ2-1; possibly TRBD2 for D (5 bases). The CDR3 is 15 residues long. Germline V gene sequence: CDR1 MNHEY, CDR2 SVGAGI. V was shortened by 0 bases and J by 4 bases, with 10 bases between the two germline ends. DNA of the CDR3: TGTGCCAGCAGTTACTCGGATGGCGGGTACAATGAGCAGTTCTTC. Protein product: CASSYSDGGYNEQFF.

V is TRBV27 and J is TRBJ2-2, with a tentative D call TRBD2 (6 bases). The V and J ends lost 5 bases and 1 base respectively, with 11 bases between them. This CDR3 has 15 residues. Looked up from germline, CDR1 is MNHEY and CDR2 is SMNVEV (reference sequence). CDR3 DNA sequence: TGTGCCAGCAGTGATAGCGGTTGGAACACCGGGGAGCTGTTTTTT. It codes for CASSDSGWNTGELFF.

This clone was detected only once. This chain joins TRBV19 and TRBJ1-5, with 8 bases aligning to TRBD1. CDR3 length equals 16 residues. Trimming at V came to 5 bases and at J to 1 base, leaving 7 bases not matched to a gene. The germline gives CDR1 LNHDA, CDR2 SQIVND (reference sequence). CDR3 sequence reads: CASSRDRGGSNQPQHF. In DNA, the CDR3 is TGTGCCAGTAGTCGCGACAGGGGAGGCAGCAATCAGCCCCAGCATTTT.

V gene TRBV2 combines with J gene TRBJ2-7; 9 bases are a match to TRBD1. Germline CDR1 and CDR2: SNHLY and FYNNEI. With 6 bases clipped from V and 2 bases from J, the junction kept 5 bases outside the gene matches. The CDR3 length is 14 residues. The CDR3: CASSQDRGAYEQYF. As DNA, the CDR3 is TGTGCCAGCAGCCAAGACAGGGGGGCCTACGAGCAGTACTTC.